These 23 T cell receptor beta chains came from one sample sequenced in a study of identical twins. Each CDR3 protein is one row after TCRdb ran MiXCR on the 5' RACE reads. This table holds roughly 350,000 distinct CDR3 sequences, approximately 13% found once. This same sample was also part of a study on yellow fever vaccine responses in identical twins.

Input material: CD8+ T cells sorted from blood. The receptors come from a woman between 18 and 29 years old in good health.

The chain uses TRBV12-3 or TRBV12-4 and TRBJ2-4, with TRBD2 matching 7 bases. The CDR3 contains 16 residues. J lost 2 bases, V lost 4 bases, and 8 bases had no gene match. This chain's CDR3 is CASSSLGGSTKNIQYF. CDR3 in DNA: TGTGCCAGCAGTTCCCTCGGGGGGTCAACCAAAAACATTCAGTACTTC.

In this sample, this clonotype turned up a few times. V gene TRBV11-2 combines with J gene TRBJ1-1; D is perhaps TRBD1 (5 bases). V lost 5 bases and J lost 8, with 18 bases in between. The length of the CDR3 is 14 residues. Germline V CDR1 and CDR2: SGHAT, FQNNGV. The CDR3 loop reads CASSLTRTTLEAFF. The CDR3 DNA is TGTGCCAGCAGCCTTACCCGGACAACCTTAGAAGCTTTCTTT.

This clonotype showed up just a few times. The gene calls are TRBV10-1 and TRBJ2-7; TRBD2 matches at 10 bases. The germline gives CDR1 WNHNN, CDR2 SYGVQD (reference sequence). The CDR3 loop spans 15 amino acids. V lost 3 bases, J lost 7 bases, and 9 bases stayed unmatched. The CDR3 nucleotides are TGCGCCAGCAGTGATCGGCTAGCGGGAGAAGGAGAGCAGTACTTC. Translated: CASSDRLAGEGEQYF.

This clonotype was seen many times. CDR3 in amino acids: CASGPGQGAGQPQHF. In DNA, the CDR3 is TGTGCCAGCGGGCCCGGGCAGGGGGCTGGTCAGCCCCAGCATTTT. The chain is built from TRBV12-3 or TRBV12-4 and TRBJ1-5; 8 bases align to TRBD1. The CDR3 sequence is 15 residues long. The junction had 12 bases not matched to a gene; V was cut back by 8 bases and J by 6 bases.

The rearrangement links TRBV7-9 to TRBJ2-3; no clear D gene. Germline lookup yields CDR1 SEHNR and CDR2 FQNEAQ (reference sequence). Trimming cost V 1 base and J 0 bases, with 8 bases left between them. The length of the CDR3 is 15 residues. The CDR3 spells CASSLEGPSTDTQYF. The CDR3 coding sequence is TGTGCCAGCAGCTTAGAAGGGCCTAGCACAGATACGCAGTATTTT. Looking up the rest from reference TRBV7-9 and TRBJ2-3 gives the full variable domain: DTGVSQNPRHKITKRGQNVTFRCDPISEHNRLYWYRQTLGQGPEFLTYFQNEAQLEKSRLLSDRFSAERPKGSFSTLEIQRTEQGDSAMYLCASSLEGPSTDTQYFGPGTRLTVL.

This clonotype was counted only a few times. The CDR3 nucleotides read TGTGCCAGCAGCTCGGACGGGGGACAGACCAACACAGATACGCAGTATTTT. Protein product: CASSSDGGQTNTDTQYF. This chain joins TRBV5-5 and TRBJ2-3; a possible D gene is TRBD1 (7 bases). Germline values: CDR1 SGHKS, CDR2 YYEKEE (reference sequence). The CDR3 sequence is 17 residues long. Deletions cut 3 bases from V and 2 bases from J, with 19 bases between.

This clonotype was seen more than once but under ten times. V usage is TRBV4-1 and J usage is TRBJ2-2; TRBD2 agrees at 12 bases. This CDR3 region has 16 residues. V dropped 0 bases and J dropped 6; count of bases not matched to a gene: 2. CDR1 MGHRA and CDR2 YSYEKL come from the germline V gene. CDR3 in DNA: TGCGCCAGCAGCCAAGAGGGACTAGCGGGTCCCGGGGAGCTGTTTTTT. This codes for CASSQEGLAGPGELFF.

In nucleotides, the CDR3 is TGTGCCAGCAGTGGCGGTCTCCAAACCCAAGAGACCCAGTACTTC. Its protein is CASSGGLQTQETQYF. The rearrangement links TRBV28 to TRBJ2-5; D unclear. The CDR3 loop spans 15 amino acids. V was clipped by 5 bases and J by 1 base, with 14 bases between them. Germline V gives CDR1 MDHEN, CDR2 SYDVKM.

CDR3 nucleotide sequence: TGCAGTGCTAGCCGGGAGAGCTCCTACGAGCAGTACTTC. Amino acid sequence: CSASRESSYEQYF. This rearrangement joins TRBV20-1 to TRBJ2-7; D is possibly TRBD2 (6 bases). Germline V CDR1 and CDR2: DFQATT, SNEGSKA (reference sequence). Trimming stripped 3 bases from V and 0 bases from J, with 9 bases between. The length of the CDR3 is 13 residues.

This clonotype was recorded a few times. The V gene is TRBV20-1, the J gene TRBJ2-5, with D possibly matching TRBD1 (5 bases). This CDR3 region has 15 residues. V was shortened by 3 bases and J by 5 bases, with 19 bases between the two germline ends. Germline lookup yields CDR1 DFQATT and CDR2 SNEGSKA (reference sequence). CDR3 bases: TGCAGTGCTAGTTGGGGCCGCGTTAGTTTGGAGACCCAGTACTTC. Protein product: CSASWGRVSLETQYF.

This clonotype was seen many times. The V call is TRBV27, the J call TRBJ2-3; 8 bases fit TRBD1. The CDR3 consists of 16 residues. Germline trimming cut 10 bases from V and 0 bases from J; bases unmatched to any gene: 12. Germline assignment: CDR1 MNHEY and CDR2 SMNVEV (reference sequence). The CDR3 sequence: CATRGTGGWSTDTQYF. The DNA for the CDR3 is TGTGCCACCCGTGGAACAGGGGGTTGGAGCACAGATACGCAGTATTTT.

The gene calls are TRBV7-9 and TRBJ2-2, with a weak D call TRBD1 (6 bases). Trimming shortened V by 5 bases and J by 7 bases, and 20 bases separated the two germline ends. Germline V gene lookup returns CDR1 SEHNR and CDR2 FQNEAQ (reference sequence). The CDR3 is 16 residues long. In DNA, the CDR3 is TGTGCCAGCAGCGAAAAACAGGGATTTAATGGCGGGGAGCTGTTTTTT. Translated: CASSEKQGFNGGELFF.

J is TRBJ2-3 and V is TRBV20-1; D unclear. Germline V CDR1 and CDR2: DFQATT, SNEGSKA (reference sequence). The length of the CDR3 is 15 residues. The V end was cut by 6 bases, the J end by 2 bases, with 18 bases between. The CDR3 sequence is CSATSGWGNTDTQYF. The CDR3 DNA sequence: TGCAGTGCCACCTCTGGTTGGGGTAACACAGATACGCAGTATTTT.

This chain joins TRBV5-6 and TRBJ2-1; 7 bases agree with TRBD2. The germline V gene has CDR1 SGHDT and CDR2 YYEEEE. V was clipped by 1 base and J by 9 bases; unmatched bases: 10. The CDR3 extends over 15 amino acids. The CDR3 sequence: CASSLWGGWGREQFF. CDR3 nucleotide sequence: TGTGCCAGCAGCTTGTGGGGGGGTTGGGGACGTGAGCAGTTCTTC.

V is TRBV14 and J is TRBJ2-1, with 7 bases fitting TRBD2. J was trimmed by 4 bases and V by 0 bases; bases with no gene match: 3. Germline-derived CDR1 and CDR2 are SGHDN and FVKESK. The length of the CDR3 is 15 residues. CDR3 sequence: CASSQDWGGYNEQFF. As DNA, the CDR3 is TGTGCCAGCAGCCAAGATTGGGGGGGTTACAATGAGCAGTTCTTC.

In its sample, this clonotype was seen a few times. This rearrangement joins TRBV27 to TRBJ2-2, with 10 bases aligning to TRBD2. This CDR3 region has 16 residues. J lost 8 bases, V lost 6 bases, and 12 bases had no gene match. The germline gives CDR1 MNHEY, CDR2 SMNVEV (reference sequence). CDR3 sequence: CASSPSLAGDLGELFF. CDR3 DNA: TGTGCCAGCAGCCCCTCCCTAGCGGGAGATCTTGGGGAGCTGTTTTTT.

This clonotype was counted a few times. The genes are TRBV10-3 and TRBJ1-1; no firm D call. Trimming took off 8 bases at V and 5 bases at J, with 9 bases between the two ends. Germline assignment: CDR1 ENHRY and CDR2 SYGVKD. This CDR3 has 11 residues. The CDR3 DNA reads TGTGCCATCCAAAGCGGGACTGAAGCTTTCTTT. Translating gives CAIQSGTEAFF.

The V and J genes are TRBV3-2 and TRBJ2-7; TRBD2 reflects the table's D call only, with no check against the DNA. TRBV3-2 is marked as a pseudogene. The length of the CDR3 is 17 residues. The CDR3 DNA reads TGTGCCACCAGCCAGGAGGTCCGTTGGAGGGGTCTCTGGGAGCAGTACTTC. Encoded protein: CATSQEVRWRGLWEQYF.

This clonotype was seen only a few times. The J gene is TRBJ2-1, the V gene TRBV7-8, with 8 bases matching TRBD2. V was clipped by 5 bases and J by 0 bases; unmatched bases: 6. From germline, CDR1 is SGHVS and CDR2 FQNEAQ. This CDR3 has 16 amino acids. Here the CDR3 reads CASSQLAVLSYNEQFF. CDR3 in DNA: TGTGCCAGCAGCCAACTAGCGGTTCTCTCCTACAATGAGCAGTTCTTC.

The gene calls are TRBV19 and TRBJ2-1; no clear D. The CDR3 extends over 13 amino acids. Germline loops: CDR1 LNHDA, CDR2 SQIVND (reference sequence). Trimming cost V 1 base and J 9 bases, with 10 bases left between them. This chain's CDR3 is CASSIGHAAEQFF. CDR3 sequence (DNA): TGTGCCAGTAGTATAGGGCACGCAGCTGAGCAGTTCTTC.

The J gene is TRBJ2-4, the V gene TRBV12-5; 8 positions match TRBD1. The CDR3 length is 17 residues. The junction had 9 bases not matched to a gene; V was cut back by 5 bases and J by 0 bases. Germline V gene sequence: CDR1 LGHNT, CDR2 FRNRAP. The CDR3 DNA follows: TGTGCTAGTGGTGGGGGACAGGCCGCTATAGCCAAAAACATTCAGTACTTC. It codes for CASGGGQAAIAKNIQYF.

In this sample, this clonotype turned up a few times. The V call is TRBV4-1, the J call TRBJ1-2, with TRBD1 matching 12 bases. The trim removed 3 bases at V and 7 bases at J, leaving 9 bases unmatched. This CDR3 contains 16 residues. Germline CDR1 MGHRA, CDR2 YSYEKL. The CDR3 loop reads CASSHSGTGGLSGYTF. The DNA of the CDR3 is TGCGCCAGCAGCCATTCCGGGACAGGGGGCCTGAGTGGCTACACCTTC.

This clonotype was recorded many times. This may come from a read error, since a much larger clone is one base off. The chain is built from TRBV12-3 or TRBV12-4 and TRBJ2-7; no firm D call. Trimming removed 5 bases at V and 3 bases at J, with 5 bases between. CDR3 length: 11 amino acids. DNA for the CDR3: TGTGCCAGCAGTCATGGCTACGAGCAGTACTTC. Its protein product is CASSHGYEQYF.